These 3 T cell receptor beta chains were all obtained from the same sample, sequenced in a study of PD-1 blockade in classical Hodgkin lymphoma. Every patient experienced relapse after autologous stem cell transplantation, and brentuximab vedotin exposure varied. Generated by immunoSEQ multiplex PCR, the TCRdb table keeps only in-frame clones and is missing some. The profile shows about 98,000 clones, around 90% of them singletons. Sequencing was performed on peripheral blood mononuclear cells (PBMCs), taken at baseline. The receptor source for this set is a human donor with classical Hodgkin lymphoma.

This clone was seen more than once but under ten times. This chain joins TRBV5-1 and TRBJ1-1; TRBD1 is a possible D gene (5 bases). Germline lookup yields CDR1 SGHRS and CDR2 YFSETQ. This CDR3 has 16 amino acids. Trimming left V 3 bases short and J 2 bases short, with 17 bases between. For the CDR3, the DNA is TGCGCCAGCAGCTCCAGGGTACAGGACACCAACACTGAAGCTTTCTTT. Amino acids: CASSSRVQDTNTEAFF.

V is TRBV2 and J is TRBJ2-4, with 7 bases lining up with TRBD2. The junction had 6 bases not matched to a gene; V was cut back by 7 bases and J by 12 bases. The germline gives CDR1 SNHLY, CDR2 FYNNEI. The CDR3 is 11 residues long. CDR3 sequence reads: CASMRESTQYF. The CDR3 DNA reads as TGTGCCAGCATGCGGGAGTCTACTCAGTACTTC.

The gene calls are TRBV11-2 and TRBJ2-7; tentative D call: TRBD2 (6 bases). The ends were cut back, 5 bases at V and 6 bases at J, with 11 bases in the middle. The CDR3 totals 12 residues. Germline V gene lookup returns CDR1 SGHAT and CDR2 FQNNGV. CDR3 in amino acids: CASSLGGREQYF. The CDR3 region has the DNA TGTGCCAGCAGCCTCGGGGGTCGCGAGCAGTACTTC.